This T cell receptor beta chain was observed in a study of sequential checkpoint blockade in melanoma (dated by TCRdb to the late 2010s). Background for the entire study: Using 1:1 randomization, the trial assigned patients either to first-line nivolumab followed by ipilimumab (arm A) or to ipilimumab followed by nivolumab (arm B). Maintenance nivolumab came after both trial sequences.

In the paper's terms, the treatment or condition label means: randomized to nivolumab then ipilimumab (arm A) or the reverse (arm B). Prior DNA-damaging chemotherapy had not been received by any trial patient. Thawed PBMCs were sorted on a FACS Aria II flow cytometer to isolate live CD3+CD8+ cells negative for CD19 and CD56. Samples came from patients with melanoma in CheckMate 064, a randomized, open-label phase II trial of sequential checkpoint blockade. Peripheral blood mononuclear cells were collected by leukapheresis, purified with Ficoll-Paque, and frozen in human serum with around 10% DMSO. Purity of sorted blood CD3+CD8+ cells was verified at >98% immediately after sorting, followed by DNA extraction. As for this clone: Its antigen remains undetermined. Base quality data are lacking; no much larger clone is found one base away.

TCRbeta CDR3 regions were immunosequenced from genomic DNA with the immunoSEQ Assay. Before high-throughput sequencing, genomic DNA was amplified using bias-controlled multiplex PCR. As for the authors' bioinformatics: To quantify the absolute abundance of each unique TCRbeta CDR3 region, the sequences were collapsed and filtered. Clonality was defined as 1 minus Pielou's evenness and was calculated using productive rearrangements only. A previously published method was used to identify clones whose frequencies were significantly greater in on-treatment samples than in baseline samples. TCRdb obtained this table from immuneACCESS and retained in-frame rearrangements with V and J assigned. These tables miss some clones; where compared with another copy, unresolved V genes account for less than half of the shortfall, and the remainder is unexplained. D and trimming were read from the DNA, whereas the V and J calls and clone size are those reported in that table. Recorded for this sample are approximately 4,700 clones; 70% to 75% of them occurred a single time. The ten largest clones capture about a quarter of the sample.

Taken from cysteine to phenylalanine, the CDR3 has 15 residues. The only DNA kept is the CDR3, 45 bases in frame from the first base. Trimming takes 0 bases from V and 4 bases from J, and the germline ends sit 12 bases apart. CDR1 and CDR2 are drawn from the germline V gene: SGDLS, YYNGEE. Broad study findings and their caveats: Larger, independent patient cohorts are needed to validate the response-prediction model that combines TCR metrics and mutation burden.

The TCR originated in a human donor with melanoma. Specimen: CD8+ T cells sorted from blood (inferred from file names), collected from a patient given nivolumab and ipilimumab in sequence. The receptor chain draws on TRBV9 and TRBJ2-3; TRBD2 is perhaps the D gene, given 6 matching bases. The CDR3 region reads CASSVGGREADTQYF. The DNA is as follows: TGTGCCAGCAGCGTAGGTGGCAGGGAGGCAGATACGCAGTATTTT.